The TCR beta chain described here comes from a study of spatial heterogeneity in lung cancer (dated by TCRdb to between 2017 and 2020). For the study in its entirety: Beta-chain transcripts were consistently detected in greater numbers than alpha-chain transcripts, which likely reflects a higher abundance of beta-chain transcripts. Both alpha and beta chains were TCR-sequenced in samples taken at surgery, namely 220 tumor regions, 61 to 65 matched nontumor lung samples and 45 to 60 PBMC samples. In the raw uncorrected reads, each unique combination of TCR and UMI appeared more than ten times on average. Nonsynonymous mutation counts, determined by whole-exome sequencing of tumor tissue, were related to features of the TCR repertoire. The study quantitatively compared TCR alpha and beta repertoires across multiple tumor regions, matched nontumor lung and blood in non-small cell lung cancer. General findings and caveats noted by the study authors: Additional single-cell paired TCR alpha and beta sequencing was considered necessary to confirm, at a functional level, the hypothesis that regional TCRs recognize regional mutations.

Library generation was performed with 5' RACE. Sequencing was carried out with a NextSeq 500. To allow correction of PCR and sequencing errors, the TCR library protocol tagged every TCR cDNA molecule with a unique molecular identifier. The authors' pipeline ran thus. TCR identification, UMI-based error correction and CDR3 extraction were all carried out with Decombinator tools. TCRs above a frequency of 2 per 1,000, corresponding to the top 1% of the tumor frequency distribution, were defined as expanded. Renyi diversity was calculated using the R vegan package after each repertoire was subsampled 100 times to 5,000 TCRs. To build CDR3 similarity networks, amino acid triplet string-kernel similarity was used, and CDR3s were connected when their pairwise similarity was above 0.82. TCRdb cleaned the public reads at Q25 with fastp, built clones with MiXCR and kept in-frame beta chains. Rows with a matching CDR3 protein are joined into one entry that keeps the most common DNA and genes. These V and J calls are TCRdb output, not the study's own analysis. Counted in this sample were about 35,000 distinct CDR3 sequences; 3% to 3.5% of them appeared once. Roughly 40% of the sample lies in the top ten.

This clonotype was recorded many times. The antigen it recognizes is unknown. No base qualities exist here, and no much larger clone lies one base off it. V is clipped by 3 bases and J by 3 bases, and the sequence between their germline boundaries is 8 bases long. The CDR3 spans 13 residues, from the cysteine through the phenylalanine. Only the CDR3 part of the read is kept: 39 bases, read in frame from the first base. The sample's time point, from its label and the paper: sample taken at primary tumor resection. The donors were about 71 patients from the lung TRACERx cohort who had early-stage, untreated non-small cell lung cancer. TCR sequencing used whole RNA extracted from tumor and nontumor lung tissue, or from cryopreserved PBMC samples, without cell sorting. Only patients with enough RNA available from two or more tumor regions were chosen for TCR sequencing. Before selection, tumor and adjacent nontumor lung specimens were reviewed by a lung pathologist.

This specimen consisted of normal lung tissue next to the tumor, obtained at surgery. Rearrangement joined TRBV12-3 or TRBV12-4 to TRBJ2-5; no D gene call is confident. This TCR was sampled from a male donor with early-stage non-small cell lung cancer. The CDR3 has the sequence CASSLRLEETQYF. The nucleotide sequence is given as TGTGCCAGCAGTTTGAGGCTAGAAGAGACCCAGTACTTC.